What follows are 4 T cell receptor beta chains derived from one specimen sequenced in a study of cytomegalovirus exposure and HLA in healthy donors. TCRdb's table, derived via immunoSEQ multiplex PCR, lists solely in-frame clones and lacks some. The data contain approximately 220,000 clones, around nine tenths of them singletons. The sequenced material came from PBMCs. These receptors were taken from a man between 18 and 29 years old in good health and CMV-seronegative.

The chain carries TRBV7-8 and TRBJ2-2, with 7 bases lining up with TRBD1. The CDR3 loop spans 16 amino acids. Germline V gene lookup returns CDR1 SGHVS and CDR2 FQNEAQ. The trim removed 5 bases at V and 3 bases at J, leaving 9 bases unmatched. Here the CDR3 DNA reads TGTGCCAGCAGCACAACCACAGGGGCGGACACCGGGGAGCTGTTTTTT. Amino acids: CASSTTTGADTGELFF.

This chain connects TRBV27 to TRBJ2-2, with a weak D call TRBD2 (5 bases). Trimming pared 1 base from V and 2 bases from J, leaving 17 bases between. Germline values: CDR1 MNHEY, CDR2 SMNVEV (reference sequence). This CDR3 contains 18 residues. This CDR3 is CASSLYARIGLNTGELFF. CDR3 in DNA: TGTGCCAGCAGTTTATACGCCCGAATAGGACTTAACACCGGGGAGCTGTTTTTT.

V is TRBV2 and J is TRBJ1-2; TRBD1 aligns across 8 bases. The germline gives CDR1 SNHLY, CDR2 FYNNEI. The J segment lost 4 bases and the V segment lost 4 bases, leaving 2 bases of the junction unmatched. CDR3 length: 13 residues. Written as DNA, the CDR3 is TGTGCCAGCAGTGTGACAGGGGCCTATGGCTACACCTTC. Protein: CASSVTGAYGYTF.

This clone turned up a few times. The rearrangement uses TRBV7-9 and TRBJ1-3, with D unresolved. In germline, CDR1 is SEHNR, CDR2 FQNEAQ (reference sequence). The CDR3 spans 14 residues. Trimming stripped 3 bases from V and 0 bases from J, with 6 bases between. This CDR3 is CASSFSSSGNTIYF. In DNA form, the CDR3 reads TGTGCCAGCAGCTTCAGTTCCTCTGGAAACACCATATATTTT. The full variable domain, in which reference TRBV7-9 and TRBJ1-3 provide the parts outside the CDR3, is DTGVSQNPRHKITKRGQNVTFRCDPISEHNRLYWYRQTLGQGPEFLTYFQNEAQLEKSRLLSDRFSAERPKGSFSTLEIQRTEQGDSAMYLCASSFSSSGNTIYFGEGSWLTVV.